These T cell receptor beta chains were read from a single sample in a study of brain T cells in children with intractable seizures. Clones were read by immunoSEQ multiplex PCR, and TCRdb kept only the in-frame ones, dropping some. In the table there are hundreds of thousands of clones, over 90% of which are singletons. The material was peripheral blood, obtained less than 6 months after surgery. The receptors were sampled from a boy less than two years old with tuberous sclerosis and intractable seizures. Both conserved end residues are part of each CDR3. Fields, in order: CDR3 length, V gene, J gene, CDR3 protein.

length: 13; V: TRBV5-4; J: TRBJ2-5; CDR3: CASSLVPVETQYF
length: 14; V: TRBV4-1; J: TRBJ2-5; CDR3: CASSQTSREETQYF
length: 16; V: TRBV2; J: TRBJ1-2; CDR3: CASRLTGQGGNYGYTF
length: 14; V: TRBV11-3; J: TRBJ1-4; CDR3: CASSFGTGNVKLFF
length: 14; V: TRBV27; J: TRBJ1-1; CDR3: CASSFGQGETEAFF
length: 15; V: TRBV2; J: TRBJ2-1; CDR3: CASSVRRSSYNEQFF
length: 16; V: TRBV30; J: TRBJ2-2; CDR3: CAWSSPGRGVTGELFF
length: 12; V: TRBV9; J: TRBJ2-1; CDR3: CASSPGEVVQFF
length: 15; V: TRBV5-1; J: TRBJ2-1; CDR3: CASSKPLAGDNEQFF
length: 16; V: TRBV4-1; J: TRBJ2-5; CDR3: CASSLLPGQGPETQYF
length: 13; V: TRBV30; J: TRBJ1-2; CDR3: CACWSEGADGYTF
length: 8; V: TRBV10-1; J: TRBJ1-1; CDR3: CASPVAFF
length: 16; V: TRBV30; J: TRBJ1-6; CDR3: CAWTLLTGSYNSPLHF
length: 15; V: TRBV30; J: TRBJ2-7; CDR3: CAWSLSRRARSEQYF
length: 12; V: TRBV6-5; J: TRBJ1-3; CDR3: CASMGMGYTIYF
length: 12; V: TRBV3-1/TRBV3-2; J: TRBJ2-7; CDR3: CASSQVVYEQYF
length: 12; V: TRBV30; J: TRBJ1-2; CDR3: CAWVTGNHGYTF
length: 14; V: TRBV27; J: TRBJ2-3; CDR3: CASSLGQGPDTQYF
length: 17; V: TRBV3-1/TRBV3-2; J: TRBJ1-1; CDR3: CASSLSHPGRRNTEAFF
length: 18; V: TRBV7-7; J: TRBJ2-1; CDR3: CASSPIGIDGIAYNEQFF
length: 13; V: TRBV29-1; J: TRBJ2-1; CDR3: CTDGQGGYNEQFF
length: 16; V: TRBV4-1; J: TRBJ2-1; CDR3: CASSQEGPAVYNEQFF
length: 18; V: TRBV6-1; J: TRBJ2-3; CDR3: CASSEAAGLGVGTDTQYF
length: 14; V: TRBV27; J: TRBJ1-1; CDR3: CASSFDIESTEAFF
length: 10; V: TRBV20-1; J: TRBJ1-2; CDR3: CSARTYGYTF
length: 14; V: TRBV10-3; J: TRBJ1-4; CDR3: CAISEGTTNEKLFF
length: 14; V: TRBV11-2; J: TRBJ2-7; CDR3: CASSMDPGGYEQYF
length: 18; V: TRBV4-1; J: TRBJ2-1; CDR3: CASSQDEGTVSSYNEQFF
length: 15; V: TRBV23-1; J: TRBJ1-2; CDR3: CASTRGQGRVRGYTF
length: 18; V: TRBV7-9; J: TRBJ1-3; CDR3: CASSLASSDSISGNTIYF
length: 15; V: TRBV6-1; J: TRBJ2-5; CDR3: CASSEFQGPSETQYF
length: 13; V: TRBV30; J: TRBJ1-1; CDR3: CAWSVLLATEAFF
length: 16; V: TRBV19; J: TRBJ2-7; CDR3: CASSIPPGGSSYEQYF
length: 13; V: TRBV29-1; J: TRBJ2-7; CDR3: CSVGLAGGYEQYF
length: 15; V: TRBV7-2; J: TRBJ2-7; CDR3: CASSPGLAGAYEQYF
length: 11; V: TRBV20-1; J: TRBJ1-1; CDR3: CSATMNTEAFF
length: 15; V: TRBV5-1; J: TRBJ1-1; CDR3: CASSITGDQSTEAFF
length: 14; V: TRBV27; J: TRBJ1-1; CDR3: CASSPSGRRTEAFF
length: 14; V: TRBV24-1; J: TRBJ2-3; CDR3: CATSDFSSTDTQYF